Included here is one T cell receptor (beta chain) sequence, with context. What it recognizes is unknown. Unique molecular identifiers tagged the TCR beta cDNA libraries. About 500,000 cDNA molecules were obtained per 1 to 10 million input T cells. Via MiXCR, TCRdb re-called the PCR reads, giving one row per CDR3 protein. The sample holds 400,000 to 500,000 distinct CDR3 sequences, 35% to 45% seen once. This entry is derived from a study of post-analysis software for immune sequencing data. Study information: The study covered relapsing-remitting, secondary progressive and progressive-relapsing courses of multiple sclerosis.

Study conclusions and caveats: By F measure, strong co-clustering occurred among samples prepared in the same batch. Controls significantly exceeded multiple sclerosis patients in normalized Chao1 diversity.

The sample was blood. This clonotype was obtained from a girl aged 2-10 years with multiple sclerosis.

CDR3 residues: CAISGTADRPQHF. The CDR3 DNA is TGTGCCATCAGTGGGACCGCTGATCGGCCCCAGCATTTT. The chain carries TRBV10-3 and TRBJ1-5; D gene uncertain. Germline V gene data show CDR1 as ENHRY and CDR2 as SYGVKD. Trimming removed 4 bases from V and 9 bases from J, with 13 bases in between. This CDR3 spans 13 amino acids.